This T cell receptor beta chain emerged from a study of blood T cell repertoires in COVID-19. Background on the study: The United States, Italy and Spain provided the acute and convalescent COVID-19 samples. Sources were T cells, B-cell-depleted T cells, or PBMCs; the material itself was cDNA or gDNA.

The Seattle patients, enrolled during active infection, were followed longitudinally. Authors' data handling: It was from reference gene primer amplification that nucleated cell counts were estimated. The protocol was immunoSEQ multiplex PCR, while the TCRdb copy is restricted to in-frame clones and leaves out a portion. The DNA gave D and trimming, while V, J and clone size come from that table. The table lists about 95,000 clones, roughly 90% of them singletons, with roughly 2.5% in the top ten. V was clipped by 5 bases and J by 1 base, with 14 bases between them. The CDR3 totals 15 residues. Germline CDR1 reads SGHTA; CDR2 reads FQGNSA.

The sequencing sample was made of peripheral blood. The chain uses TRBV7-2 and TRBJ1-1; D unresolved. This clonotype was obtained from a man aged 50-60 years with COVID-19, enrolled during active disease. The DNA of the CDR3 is TGTGCCAGCAGCACCGGCCCCGGGGAGAACACTGAAGCTTTCTTT. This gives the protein CASSTGPGENTEAFF.